The 27 T cell receptor beta chains below were found in one sample sequenced in a study of shared clonotypes between healthy human individuals. The assay was immunoSEQ multiplex PCR, and TCRdb's table has in-frame clones only and misses some. The sample includes roughly 2,300,000 clones, about nine tenths of them seen just once. Sequencing input: naive CD4+ T cells from PBMCs. Subset denoted: CD45RA+ positively selected. The origin of the receptors is a man between 18 and 29 years old in good health. Some clones in this sample may be carry-over from other donors' samples.

The V gene is TRBV6-6, the J gene TRBJ2-1; D may be TRBD1 (6 bases). The V end lost 10 bases, the J end lost 7 bases, and 20 bases lay between the germline ends. The germline V gene encodes CDR1 MNHNY and CDR2 SVGAGI (reference sequence). This CDR3 is built from 14 residues. CDR3 sequence: CATQLPPGANEQFF. CDR3 nucleotide sequence: TGTGCCACCCAGTTACCTCCAGGGGCTAATGAGCAGTTCTTC.

In regard to this clone: This CDR3 is also generated by other DNA sequences in the sample. This chain links TRBV7-9 with TRBJ2-7; 10 nucleotides agree with TRBD2. The CDR3 is made up of 14 amino acids. With V trimmed by 4 bases and J by 7 bases, 7 bases remained unmatched. CDR1 SEHNR and CDR2 FQNEAQ come from the germline V gene (reference sequence). CDR3 sequence reads: CASSSLAGVGEQYF. As DNA, the CDR3 is TGTGCCAGCAGCTCCCTAGCGGGAGTAGGAGAGCAGTACTTC.

CDR3 nucleotides: TGCGCCAGCAGCCCAACTAGTGGGACAGGGTTAAACGAGCAGTACTTC. Translated, it gives CASSPTSGTGLNEQYF. The chain joins TRBV5-1 to TRBJ2-7; 9 positions match TRBD1. The V gene end was trimmed by 4 bases and the J gene end by 5 bases; junction bases not matched to a gene: 13. This CDR3 has 16 amino acids. Germline V gene sequence: CDR1 SGHRS, CDR2 YFSETQ. Full variable domain (missing parts from reference TRBV5-1 and TRBJ2-7): KAGVTQTPRYLIKTRGQQVTLSCSPISGHRSVSWYQQTPGQGLQFLFEYFSETQRNKGNFPGRFSGRQFSNSRSEMNVSTLELGDSALYLCASSPTSGTGLNEQYFGPGTRLTVT.

The V call is TRBV2, the J call TRBJ2-6, with D uncertain. Trimming removed 5 bases from V and 1 base from J, with 9 bases in between. Germline V gene lookup returns CDR1 SNHLY and CDR2 FYNNEI. There are 15 residues in the CDR3. CDR3 residues: CASSQSVSGANVLTF. The CDR3 coding sequence is TGTGCCAGCAGTCAGTCGGTATCTGGGGCCAACGTCCTGACTTTC.

V gene TRBV6-5 combines with J gene TRBJ2-7; TRBD2 matches 9 bases. This CDR3 region has 16 residues. CDR1 is MNHEY and CDR2 is SVGAGI in the germline V gene. Trimming cost V 0 bases and J 3 bases; bases outside gene matches: 6. The CDR3 DNA reads as TGTGCCAGCAGTTACTCTGCGGGAGGGCCGGTCTACGAGCAGTACTTC. This gives the protein CASSYSAGGPVYEQYF.

This chain links TRBV7-9 with TRBJ2-7, with a weak D call TRBD1 (6 bases). Trimming left V 5 bases short and J 4 bases short, with 18 bases between. This CDR3 region has 15 residues. From germline, CDR1 is SEHNR and CDR2 FQNEAQ (reference sequence). CDR3 coding DNA: TGTGCCAGCAGCCCGCCGGCGGGCAGGGGTTACGAGCAGTACTTC. Protein sequence: CASSPPAGRGYEQYF.

The chain has TRBV5-1 and TRBJ2-7; tentative D call: TRBD1 (6 bases). CDR1 SGHRS and CDR2 YFSETQ come from the germline V gene. Trimming took 0 bases from V and 3 from J, leaving 13 bases between them. The CDR3 is 15 residues long. CDR3 sequence (DNA): TGCGCCAGCAGCTTGGTATCCGGGACATACTACGAGCAGTACTTC. Translation: CASSLVSGTYYEQYF.

The V call is TRBV28, the J call TRBJ1-2; the D is unclear. The CDR3 has 12 residues. V was shortened by 5 bases and J by 8 bases, with 12 bases between the two germline ends. Germline V gives CDR1 MDHEN, CDR2 SYDVKM. CDR3 loop: CASSLYRRGYTF. The CDR3 nucleotides read TGTGCCAGCAGTCTATACAGACGGGGCTACACCTTC.

This chain connects TRBV6-1 to TRBJ1-5, with D hard to call. V lost 4 bases and J 11 bases, leaving 18 bases between the germline ends. CDR3 length equals 14 residues. Germline V gene lookup returns CDR1 MNHNS and CDR2 SASEGT. The CDR3 nucleotides read TGTGCCAGCAGTGCCCAGGTAGGGTTTTGGACCCAGCATTTT. This codes for CASSAQVGFWTQHF.

The V gene is TRBV7-9, the J gene TRBJ2-3; 7 bases match TRBD2. The CDR3 totals 15 residues. In germline, CDR1 is SEHNR, CDR2 FQNEAQ (reference sequence). Losses at the gene ends were 5 bases for V and 0 bases for J; bases not matched to a gene: 5. CDR3 nucleotide sequence: TGTGCCAGCAGCCTACTAGCGTCTAGCACAGATACGCAGTATTTT. The encoded protein is CASSLLASSTDTQYF.

V and J are TRBV7-2 and TRBJ2-7, with D perhaps matching TRBD1 or TRBD2 (5 bases each). The ends were cut back, 1 base at V and 3 bases at J, with 13 bases in the middle. The CDR3 has 15 amino acids. Germline CDR1 reads SGHTA; CDR2 reads FQGNSA. The CDR3 sequence is CASSLEVWGIYEQYF. The CDR3 bases are TGTGCCAGCAGCTTAGAAGTGTGGGGGATCTACGAGCAGTACTTC.

In this sample, this clone turned up a few times. The chain links TRBV29-1 to TRBJ1-1; 7 bases agree with TRBD1. V was clipped by 4 bases and J by 0 bases; unmatched bases: 11. The length of the CDR3 is 16 residues. CDR1 is SQVTM and CDR2 is ANQGSEA in the germline V gene. The DNA of the CDR3 is TGCAGCGTTGCCCCAACAGGGGCTTACATGAACACTGAAGCTTTCTTT. Its protein product is CSVAPTGAYMNTEAFF.

The V call is TRBV11-1, the J call TRBJ1-2, with 7 bases that match TRBD1. Losses at the gene ends were 5 bases for V and 0 bases for J; bases not matched to a gene: 12. Germline CDR1 reads SGHAT; CDR2 reads FQDESV (reference sequence). There are 17 residues in the CDR3. CDR3 sequence (DNA): TGTGCCAGCAGCCTACTGCAGGGGACAGATCCTAACTATGGCTACACCTTC. Its protein product is CASSLLQGTDPNYGYTF.

The chain combines TRBV5-6 with TRBJ2-5; D gene ambiguous. The germline V gene encodes CDR1 SGHDT and CDR2 YYEEEE. The length of the CDR3 is 12 residues. V dropped 4 bases and J dropped 3 bases, with 7 bases sitting between them. The CDR3 loop reads CASSAAKETQYF. The CDR3 DNA is TGTGCCAGCAGCGCGGCAAAAGAGACCCAGTACTTC.

This clone was seen only once. The chain has TRBV29-1 and TRBJ1-4, with D possibly being TRBD1 (6 bases). The ends were cut back, 7 bases at V and 8 bases at J, with 17 bases in the middle. Germline V gene sequence: CDR1 SQVTM, CDR2 ANQGSEA. The CDR3 contains 13 residues. The CDR3 loop is CSAGGQGGEKLFF. The CDR3 coding sequence is TGCAGCGCCGGGGGGCAGGGAGGGGAAAAACTGTTTTTT.

Only one count was recorded for this clone. The J gene is TRBJ1-1, the V gene TRBV28; D may be TRBD1 (5 bases). Germline loops: CDR1 MDHEN, CDR2 SYDVKM. Trimming shortened V by 4 bases and J by 5 bases, and 20 bases separated the two germline ends. The CDR3 sequence is 16 residues long. The CDR3 is CASSSPGRGTGTEAFF. The CDR3 coding sequence is TGTGCCAGCAGTTCCCCCGGACGGGGGACGGGGACTGAAGCTTTCTTT.

The genes are TRBV15 and TRBJ2-7, with D unclear. CDR1 is LNHNV, CDR2 YYDKDF, per germline (reference sequence). V lost 0 bases to trimming and J lost 4 bases, with 19 bases between them. This CDR3 contains 17 residues. For the CDR3, the DNA is TGTGCCACCAGCAGAGATCGGGCGACCCCGAAATCATACGAGCAGTACTTC. Amino acid sequence: CATSRDRATPKSYEQYF.

The V gene is TRBV11-2, the J gene TRBJ2-7; 10 nucleotides line up with TRBD1. CDR1 and CDR2 from the germline V gene are SGHAT and FQNNGV. With 4 bases clipped from V and 2 bases from J, the junction kept 2 bases outside the gene matches. The CDR3 loop spans 14 amino acids. The CDR3 sequence: CASSSGQGAYEQYF. CDR3 DNA sequence: TGTGCCAGCAGCTCTGGACAGGGGGCCTACGAGCAGTACTTC.

The genes are TRBV19 and TRBJ2-7; 9 bases agree with TRBD1. The germline gives CDR1 LNHDA, CDR2 SQIVND (reference sequence). This CDR3 is 15 amino acids long. The junction had 5 bases not matched to a gene; V was cut back by 1 base and J by 4 bases. The CDR3 reads CASSIAGQGQYEQYF. The CDR3 DNA sequence: TGTGCCAGTAGTATAGCGGGACAGGGACAATACGAGCAGTACTTC.

The chain uses TRBV5-1 and TRBJ1-4, with 7 bases fitting TRBD1. Germline CDR1 reads SGHRS; CDR2 reads YFSETQ. This CDR3 spans 17 amino acids. The J segment lost 8 bases and the V segment lost 1 base, leaving 14 bases of the junction unmatched. This CDR3 reads CASSLYRGDGLMEKLFF. DNA for the CDR3: TGCGCCAGCAGCTTGTACAGGGGTGACGGTTTGATGGAAAAACTGTTTTTT.

This clone has more than one count but fewer than ten. CDR3 nucleotides: TGTGCCAGCTCACCCGATGGTCTGACTGAAGCTTTCTTT. Translating gives CASSPDGLTEAFF. The chain combines TRBV18 with TRBJ1-1; D is uncertain. V lost 3 bases and J 5 bases, leaving 10 bases between the germline ends. Germline V gene sequence: CDR1 KGHSH, CDR2 LQKENI. The length of the CDR3 is 13 residues.

V is TRBV7-3 and J is TRBJ2-1; 11 nucleotides line up with TRBD2. In germline, CDR1 is SGHTA, CDR2 FQGTGA. V lost 3 bases and J lost 4; bases outside the gene matches: 8. The CDR3 spans 17 residues. The CDR3 sequence: CASSFTSGGALYNEQFF. The DNA for the CDR3 is TGTGCCAGCAGCTTCACTAGCGGGGGTGCCCTATACAATGAGCAGTTCTTC.

The chain uses TRBV11-2 and TRBJ2-1; 7 bases line up with TRBD2. Germline CDR1 SGHAT, CDR2 FQNNGV. V shed 5 bases and J 4 bases; nucleotides not matched to a gene: 20. This CDR3 region has 19 residues. Here the CDR3 DNA reads TGTGCCAGCAGCCCACTATTTTCAGGCCTAGCGGAGATTTACAATGAGCAGTTCTTC. This translates into CASSPLFSGLAEIYNEQFF.

V is TRBV19 and J is TRBJ1-4; TRBD1 might be the D (6 bases). Looked up from germline, CDR1 is LNHDA and CDR2 is SQIVND (reference sequence). V gave up 3 bases and J gave up 7 bases, with 9 bases separating them. The CDR3 sequence is 13 residues long. In DNA, the CDR3 is TGTGCCAGTAGTATCGGGGGCTCTGAAAAACTGTTTTTT. Amino acids: CASSIGGSEKLFF.

With respect to this clone: Other DNA sequences from this sample encode an identical CDR3 as well. J is TRBJ2-7 and V is TRBV5-1; unclear D gene. Per the germline V gene, CDR1 is SGHRS and CDR2 is YFSETQ. Trimming removed 0 bases at V and 0 bases at J, with 7 bases between. CDR3 length: 14 residues. The CDR3 bases are TGCGCCAGCAGCTTGGTCGGACCCTCCTACGAGCAGTACTTC. Its protein is CASSLVGPSYEQYF.

This clone was counted once. The chain recombines TRBV9 with TRBJ2-7; a weak D match, TRBD1 (5 bases). The CDR3 is 15 residues long. CDR1 and CDR2 (germline): SGDLS, YYNGEE. V was trimmed by 0 bases and J by 2 bases, leaving 12 bases between them. CDR3: CASSVAPGLTYEQYF. In DNA, the CDR3 is TGTGCCAGCAGCGTAGCACCAGGGCTAACCTACGAGCAGTACTTC.

The J gene is TRBJ2-2, the V gene TRBV5-5; no reliable D call. The CDR3 is made up of 16 amino acids. The V gene's germline CDR1 is SGHKS and CDR2 YYEKEE (reference sequence). V gave up 0 bases and J gave up 3 bases, with 12 bases separating them. The CDR3 DNA reads TGTGCCAGCAGCTTGGAAGGAACGGGTCACACCGGGGAGCTGTTTTTT. Translating gives CASSLEGTGHTGELFF. The full variable domain, completed using reference TRBV5-5 and TRBJ2-2, is DAGVTQSPTHLIKTRGQQVTLRCSPISGHKSVSWYQQVLGQGPQFIFQYYEKEERGRGNFPDRFSARQFPNYSSELNVNALLLGDSALYLCASSLEGTGHTGELFFGEGSRLTVL.